The 22 T cell receptor beta chains presented below share a single source sample, sequenced in a study of blood T cells in healthy people across ages. For the second PCR, which ran for about 6 to 11 cycles, a sample-barcoded 5' primer and a J-beta primer mix were used. TCRdb processed the 5' RACE reads anew with MiXCR; each CDR3 protein has one entry. In the table there are approximately 1.5 million distinct CDR3 sequences, roughly 43% of which are singletons. Input material: blood. All receptors come from a woman under 30 in good health.

This clonotype was observed at least ten times. V is TRBV7-2 and J is TRBJ2-3; D gene unclear. Trimming cost V 7 bases and J 4 bases, with 6 bases left between them. The CDR3 covers 11 residues. Per germline, CDR1 SGHTA and CDR2 FQGNSA. CDR3 DNA: TGTGCCAGCACCTTCTCAGATACGCAGTATTTT. Protein sequence: CASTFSDTQYF.

This clonotype was counted only a few times. The chain has TRBV7-8 and TRBJ2-1; D is ambiguous. Looked up from germline, CDR1 is SGHVS and CDR2 is FQNEAQ. Trimming cost V 1 base and J 9 bases, with 10 bases left between them. The length of the CDR3 is 13 residues. The CDR3 DNA reads TGTGCCAGCAGCTTAGACTACAGCTTTGAGCAGTTCTTC. Protein product: CASSLDYSFEQFF.

This clonotype has a count of ten or more. The chain combines TRBV11-2 with TRBJ1-2; tentatively, D is TRBD1 (6 bases). The CDR3 totals 18 residues. V was shortened by 0 bases and J by 4 bases, with 21 bases between the two germline ends. Germline V gives CDR1 SGHAT, CDR2 FQNNGV. CDR3 nucleotides: TGTGCCAGCAGCTTAGATCAAGGACAGACGTTCTCTCTCTATGGCTACACCTTC. Encoded protein: CASSLDQGQTFSLYGYTF.

V and J are TRBV12-3 or TRBV12-4 and TRBJ1-1; possibly TRBD1 for D (6 bases). The V and J ends lost 6 bases and 0 bases respectively, with 14 bases between them. The CDR3 consists of 15 residues. The CDR3 nucleotides read TGTGCCAGCAGGGCCGGGGGCCGGGTGAACACTGAAGCTTTCTTT. Translated, it gives CASRAGGRVNTEAFF.

A note on this clonotype: At one of its ends the junction is not consistent with the germline gene, which may arise from a read error. The chain recombines TRBV29-1 with TRBJ2-7; tentative D call: TRBD2 (6 bases). Germline V gene sequence: CDR1 SQVTM, CDR2 ANQGSEA. CDR3 length: 12 amino acids. CDR3 in DNA: TGCAGTGTTGGCGGCGGGAACTACGAGCAGTACTTC. It translates to CSVGGGNYEQYF.

This clonotype was counted between two and nine times. The J gene is TRBJ2-7, the V gene TRBV6-1; D not resolved. The CDR3 totals 18 residues. With 6 bases removed from V and 4 bases from J, the gap between germline ends came to 28 bases. Germline values: CDR1 MNHNS, CDR2 SASEGT. CDR3 sequence: CASRKTPLRTVNTYEQYF. CDR3 sequence (DNA): TGTGCCAGCAGGAAGACCCCCCTCAGAACAGTGAATACTTACGAGCAGTACTTC.

This clonotype was detected only a few times. The chain joins TRBV20-1 to TRBJ1-2; TRBD1 might be the D (5 bases). Germline CDR1 is DFQATT and CDR2 is SNEGSKA (reference sequence). The CDR3 runs 13 residues. This chain's CDR3 is CRAGSGQGYGYTF. The CDR3 nucleotides are TGCAGGGCTGGTTCAGGACAAGGCTATGGCTACACCTTC.

As regards this clonotype: Sequence at one end of the junction differs from germline and may be a read error. The gene calls are TRBV4-3 and TRBJ1-6, with 9 bases matching TRBD1. There are 15 residues in the CDR3. The germline V gene encodes CDR1 LGHNA and CDR2 YSLEER. CDR3 sequence: CASSQRRDRVSPPHF. In DNA, the CDR3 is TGCGCCAGCAGCCAACGCCGGGACAGGGTTTCACCCCCCCACTTT.

The genes are TRBV5-6 and TRBJ2-3; D is unresolved. V was cut by 6 bases and J by 2 bases, with 13 bases left in between. From germline, CDR1 is SGHDT and CDR2 YYEEEE. The CDR3 consists of 14 residues. The CDR3, as DNA: TGTGCCAGCAAACCGACACTTGACACAGATACGCAGTATTTT. Amino acids: CASKPTLDTDTQYF.

This clonotype was seen ten or more times. CDR3: CASSYSGGTYNEQFF. In DNA, the CDR3 is TGTGCCAGCAGCTATAGCGGGGGGACCTACAATGAGCAGTTCTTC. The chain couples TRBV11-3 to TRBJ2-1, with TRBD2 matching 10 bases. The junction had 2 bases not matched to a gene; V was cut back by 4 bases and J by 2 bases. The CDR3 extends over 15 amino acids. CDR1 SGHNT and CDR2 YENEEA come from the germline V gene. Full variable domain (missing parts from reference TRBV11-3 and TRBJ2-1): EAGVVQSPRYKIIEKKQPVAFWCNPISGHNTLYWYLQNLGQGPELLIRYENEEAVDDSQLPKDRFSAERLKGVDSTLKIQPAELGDSAVYLCASSYSGGTYNEQFFGPGTRLTVL.

The gene calls are TRBV12-3 or TRBV12-4 and TRBJ1-5; possibly TRBD1 for D (6 bases). CDR3 length: 14 residues. V lost 3 bases and J lost 6, with 12 bases in between. CDR3 sequence: CASSLRHRVQPQHF. The CDR3 DNA is TGTGCCAGCAGTTTGAGACACAGGGTTCAGCCCCAGCATTTT.

The chain links TRBV7-9 to TRBJ1-1; 7 nucleotides agree with TRBD1. CDR3 length equals 17 residues. Germline V lookup: CDR1 SEHNR, CDR2 FQNEAQ (reference sequence). V dropped 2 bases and J dropped 0; count of bases not matched to a gene: 9. CDR3 DNA sequence: TGTGCCAGCAGCTTACCTCAAGGGGACAGATTGAACACTGAAGCTTTCTTT. Translation: CASSLPQGDRLNTEAFF.

The rearrangement links TRBV12-3 or TRBV12-4 to TRBJ1-2; D is unresolved. V lost 7 bases to trimming and J lost 8 bases, with 14 bases between them. There are 12 residues in the CDR3. CDR3 coding DNA: TGTGCCAGCACCCCCGGGGTGTTGGGCTACACCTTC. Its protein product is CASTPGVLGYTF.

In the case of this clonotype: Here the CDR3 omits its conserved ending phenylalanine or tryptophan, so a read error is the likely source. V and J are TRBV10-3 and TRBJ2-4; the D gene is possibly TRBD1 (5 bases). The closer fit of TRBJ2-7 to the DNA end suggests the J call may be wrong. The CDR3 covers 13 residues. Germline values: CDR1 ENHRY, CDR2 SYGVKD. CDR3 DNA: TGTGCCATCAGTCAAGACAGTACCTACGAGCAGTACCTC. It yields the protein CAISQDSTYEQYL.

In this sample, this clonotype turned up a few times. V gene TRBV5-1 combines with J gene TRBJ2-1; D is undetermined. The V end was cut by 5 bases, the J end by 0 bases, with 15 bases between. Germline lookup yields CDR1 SGHRS and CDR2 YFSETQ. The CDR3 is made up of 16 amino acids. CDR3 loop: CASRTDGLSSYNEQFF. In DNA, the CDR3 is TGCGCCAGCAGGACTGACGGTTTGAGCTCCTACAATGAGCAGTTCTTC.

This clonotype was counted only a few times. V usage is TRBV12-3 or TRBV12-4 and J usage is TRBJ1-3, with D possibly being TRBD1 (6 bases). Trimming stripped 6 bases from V and 2 bases from J, with 11 bases between. This CDR3 is 14 amino acids long. Here the CDR3 reads CASRSPGAGNTIYF. DNA for the CDR3: TGTGCCAGCAGGTCCCCAGGGGCTGGAAACACCATATATTTT.

The V gene is TRBV11-2, the J gene TRBJ2-7, with unresolved D. Germline CDR1 is SGHAT and CDR2 is FQNNGV. This CDR3 has 16 amino acids. The germline V and J ends were trimmed by 0 bases and 7 bases, with 19 bases remaining between them. CDR3 coding DNA: TGTGCCAGCAGCTTAGATCCGGACCGGTTAATTGGGGAGCAGTACTTC. As protein: CASSLDPDRLIGEQYF. The variable domain in full, with the rest retrieved from reference TRBV11-2 and TRBJ2-7, is EAGVAQSPRYKIIEKRQSVAFWCNPISGHATLYWYQQILGQGPKLLIQFQNNGVVDDSQLPKDRFSAERLKGVDSTLKIQPAKLEDSAVYLCASSLDPDRLIGEQYFGPGTRLTVT.

Note on this clonotype: Sequence at one end of the junction differs from germline and may be a read error. The chain employs TRBV19 and TRBJ1-1; 7 bases line up with TRBD1. This CDR3 is built from 14 residues. CDR1 and CDR2 (germline): LNHDA, SQIVND (reference sequence). The CDR3 here is CASSVTGARTEVFF. The CDR3 nucleotides read TGTGCCAGTAGTGTTACAGGGGCCCGCACTGAAGTTTTCTTT.

This clonotype was observed a few times. The chain couples TRBV7-9 to TRBJ2-1, with a weak D call TRBD2 (6 bases). The V and J ends lost 2 bases and 1 base respectively, with 12 bases between them. The CDR3 is 16 amino acids. Per germline, CDR1 SEHNR and CDR2 FQNEAQ (reference sequence). The CDR3 protein is CASSLRLSGSYNEQFF. The CDR3 DNA is TGTGCCAGCAGCTTAAGATTAAGCGGGTCCTACAATGAGCAGTTCTTC.

Only a few counts were recorded for this clonotype. The chain joins TRBV20-1 to TRBJ2-7; 11 nucleotides line up with TRBD2. Trimming at V came to 0 bases and at J to 4 bases, leaving 5 bases not matched to a gene. The length of the CDR3 is 15 residues. Germline V lookup: CDR1 DFQATT, CDR2 SNEGSKA (reference sequence). The CDR3 sequence: CSARDGSGRGYEQYF. The DNA for the CDR3 is TGCAGTGCTAGAGATGGTAGCGGGAGGGGTTACGAGCAGTACTTC.

The chain joins TRBV7-6 to TRBJ2-4; 7 bases match TRBD1. The DNA end is a closer match to TRBJ2-7, so the J assignment may be wrong. Germline CDR1 and CDR2: SGHVS and FNYEAQ. This CDR3 has 14 amino acids. DNA for the CDR3: TGTGCCAGCAGCTCCTGGACAGGAAAGAACGAGCAGTACTTC. As protein: CASSSWTGKNEQYF.

This clonotype was seen ten or more times. The J gene is TRBJ1-5, the V gene TRBV5-1; D is perhaps TRBD1 (6 bases). Germline V gene data show CDR1 as SGHRS and CDR2 as YFSETQ. Trimming removed 1 base at V and 3 bases at J, with 11 bases between. This CDR3 is built from 15 residues. CDR3 loop: CASSLSPGDNQPQHF. The CDR3 DNA reads as TGCGCCAGCAGCTTGAGTCCAGGGGACAATCAGCCCCAGCATTTT.